This passage covers 32 T cell receptor beta chains from one sample sequenced in a study of T cell changes during pregnancy in multiple sclerosis. The data were produced by immunoSEQ multiplex PCR, yet TCRdb's version contains in-frame clones alone and is incomplete. The table includes more than 35,000 clones, approximately 90% detected once. The source was CD4+ T cells from peripheral blood mononuclear cells, collected in the first trimester of pregnancy. The receptors derive from a female donor in good health, enrolled as a control in a pregnancy study.

This chain uses TRBV7-9 with TRBJ1-1, with 7 bases fitting TRBD1. Trimming took 3 bases from V and 1 from J; bases not matched to a gene: 5. This CDR3 region has 15 residues. Germline loops: CDR1 SEHNR, CDR2 FQNEAQ (reference sequence). The CDR3 sequence: CASSFTGASNTEAFF. CDR3 coding DNA: TGTGCCAGCAGCTTTACAGGGGCATCGAACACTGAAGCTTTCTTT. Together with reference TRBV7-9 and TRBJ1-1, the CDR3 gives the full variable domain: DTGVSQNPRHKITKRGQNVTFRCDPISEHNRLYWYRQTLGQGPEFLTYFQNEAQLEKSRLLSDRFSAERPKGSFSTLEIQRTEQGDSAMYLCASSFTGASNTEAFFGQGTRLTVV.

This chain connects TRBV7-9 to TRBJ2-7, with D maybe TRBD2 (6 bases). Trimming pared 6 bases from V and 7 bases from J, leaving 16 bases between. Germline CDR1 SEHNR, CDR2 FQNEAQ (reference sequence). This CDR3 region has 13 residues. CDR3 amino acids: CASRPGPGVEQYF. The CDR3 DNA follows: TGTGCCAGCAGACCTGGGCCGGGGGTAGAGCAGTACTTC.

The chain couples TRBV6-5 to TRBJ1-5; 7 bases agree with TRBD1. The germline V gene encodes CDR1 MNHEY and CDR2 SVGAGI. The V segment lost 5 bases and the J segment 6 bases; nucleotides outside the gene matches: 7. This CDR3 spans 14 amino acids. The CDR3 loop is CASSRDRVRQPQHF. The CDR3 DNA reads as TGTGCCAGCAGTCGCGACAGGGTTCGTCAGCCCCAGCATTTT.

This clone was detected a few times. The rearrangement links TRBV10-1 to TRBJ2-7; tentatively, D is TRBD1 (6 bases). V lost 6 bases to trimming and J lost 1 base, with 10 bases between them. The CDR3 sequence is 13 residues long. Germline lookup yields CDR1 WNHNN and CDR2 SYGVQD (reference sequence). The CDR3 here is CASRGQTSYEQYF. The CDR3 DNA sequence: TGCGCCAGCAGAGGACAGACTTCCTACGAGCAGTACTTC.

The rearrangement joins TRBV7-9 to TRBJ2-3; TRBD2 is a possible D gene (5 bases). There are 14 residues in the CDR3. Germline CDR1 and CDR2: SEHNR and FQNEAQ (reference sequence). V lost 0 bases, J lost 5 bases, and 9 bases lay in between. CDR3 sequence reads: CASSLAPTRDTQYF. CDR3 nucleotide sequence: TGTGCCAGCAGCTTAGCGCCAACTAGAGATACGCAGTATTTT. Full variable domain (remainder filled in from reference TRBV7-9 and TRBJ2-3): DTGVSQNPRHKITKRGQNVTFRCDPISEHNRLYWYRQTLGQGPEFLTYFQNEAQLEKSRLLSDRFSAERPKGSFSTLEIQRTEQGDSAMYLCASSLAPTRDTQYFGPGTRLTVL.

This clone was seen a single time. The J gene is TRBJ2-3, the V gene TRBV5-1; TRBD2 agrees at 7 bases. This CDR3 region has 14 residues. J lost 5 bases, V lost 0 bases, and 3 bases had no gene match. From germline, CDR1 is SGHRS and CDR2 YFSETQ. The CDR3 bases are TGCGCCAGCAGCTTGGCAGCGGGGTTAGATACGCAGTATTTT. It is translated as CASSLAAGLDTQYF.

The V and J genes are TRBV4-2 and TRBJ1-1, with TRBD1 matching over 10 bases. The length of the CDR3 is 16 residues. Per germline, CDR1 LGHNA and CDR2 YNFKEQ. The ends lost 1 base at V and 5 bases at J; junction bases unmatched: 7. Written as DNA, the CDR3 is TGTGCCAGCAGCCAAGTAGGGACAGGGGAACGAACTGAAGCTTTCTTT. It yields the protein CASSQVGTGERTEAFF.

This clone was observed once. The CDR3: CASRTGGVAPLHF. In nucleotides, the CDR3 is TGTGCCAGTAGAACAGGGGGTGTGGCACCCCTCCACTTT. This rearrangement joins TRBV19 to TRBJ1-6; 8 bases are a match to TRBD1. The CDR3 is 13 residues long. Germline V lookup: CDR1 LNHDA, CDR2 SQIVND (reference sequence). V lost 6 bases, J lost 11 bases, and 6 bases stayed unmatched. The complete variable domain, with remaining parts taken from reference TRBV19 and TRBJ1-6, reads DGGITQSPKYLFRKEGQNVTLSCEQNLNHDAMYWYRQDPGQGLRLIYYSQIVNDFQKGDIAEGYSVSREKKESFPLTVTSAQKNPTAFYLCASRTGGVAPLHFGNGTRLTVT.

The chain recombines TRBV12-5 with TRBJ1-5, with D unresolved. V lost 6 bases, J lost 4 bases, and 4 bases lay in between. Germline V lookup: CDR1 LGHNT, CDR2 FRNRAP. This CDR3 is built from 11 residues. The CDR3 nucleotides are TGTGCTAGTGGCCCTAATCAGCCCCAGCATTTT. Translation gives CASGPNQPQHF. Using reference TRBV12-5 and TRBJ1-5 for the parts outside the CDR3, the full variable domain is DARVTQTPRHKVTEMGQEVTMRCQPILGHNTVFWYRQTMMQGLELLAYFRNRAPLDDSGMPKDRFSAEMPDATLATLKIQPSEPRDSAVYFCASGPNQPQHFGDGTRLSIL.

V is TRBV5-1 and J is TRBJ1-3, with D unclear. CDR1 is SGHRS, CDR2 YFSETQ, per germline. V dropped 1 base and J dropped 6 bases, with 8 bases sitting between them. The CDR3 has 13 residues. DNA of the CDR3: TGCGCCAGCAGCTTGACGGGGTCAAACACCATATATTTT. It specifies CASSLTGSNTIYF.

This rearrangement joins TRBV4-2 to TRBJ1-2; D not resolved. With 3 bases removed from V and 6 bases from J, the gap between germline ends came to 20 bases. Per germline, CDR1 LGHNA and CDR2 YNFKEQ. CDR3 length: 16 residues. CDR3 sequence (DNA): TGTGCCAGCAGCCAGCCGATAGTAACAGCCTGGAATGGCTACACCTTC. It codes for CASSQPIVTAWNGYTF.

This clone was picked up a small number of times. V gene TRBV18 combines with J gene TRBJ1-5; possibly TRBD1 for D (6 bases). Germline values: CDR1 KGHSH, CDR2 LQKENI. Trimming left V 2 bases short and J 0 bases short, with 11 bases between. The CDR3 sequence is 16 residues long. The CDR3 DNA reads TGTGCCAGCTCACCAGGGGGGGGCAATAGCAATCAGCCCCAGCATTTT. Amino acid sequence: CASSPGGGNSNQPQHF.

The chain couples TRBV5-1 to TRBJ1-2; 8 bases map to TRBD1. Per the germline V gene, CDR1 is SGHRS and CDR2 is YFSETQ. J gave up 7 bases and V 2 bases, and 4 bases lay outside the gene matches. This CDR3 has 13 residues. The CDR3 DNA reads TGCGCCAGCAGCTTCCAGGGGGCCGGTGGCTACACCTTC. Translating gives CASSFQGAGGYTF.

This clone was seen only once. The rearrangement uses TRBV5-6 and TRBJ1-1; D unresolved. CDR1 is SGHDT and CDR2 is YYEEEE in the germline V gene. This CDR3 contains 12 residues. The V and J ends lost 1 base and 11 bases respectively, with 12 bases between them. The CDR3 region is CASSLSSGWAFF. The CDR3 coding sequence is TGTGCCAGCAGCTTGTCTTCCGGGTGGGCTTTCTTT.

The V and J genes are TRBV11-2 and TRBJ1-1; possibly TRBD1 for D (6 bases). There are 15 residues in the CDR3. V dropped 5 bases and J dropped 5 bases, with 18 bases sitting between them. Looked up from germline, CDR1 is SGHAT and CDR2 is FQNNGV. The CDR3 bases are TGTGCCAGCAGCCTGGGGTCGGGGGGCAGAACTGAAGCTTTCTTT. This translates into CASSLGSGGRTEAFF.

The CDR3 nucleotides are TGTGCCAGCTTGTACAGGGTGAACACTGAAGCTTTCTTT. Residues: CASLYRVNTEAFF. The chain is built from TRBV2 and TRBJ1-1; possibly TRBD1 for D (6 bases). Germline V gives CDR1 SNHLY, CDR2 FYNNEI. V was trimmed by 8 bases and J by 0 bases, leaving 10 bases between them. The CDR3 runs to 13 residues.

This clone was seen just once. This rearrangement joins TRBV9 to TRBJ2-2; TRBD2 aligns across 8 bases. The trim removed 3 bases at V and 5 bases at J, leaving 9 bases unmatched. Germline CDR1 reads SGDLS; CDR2 reads YYNGEE. CDR3 length: 16 amino acids. The CDR3 sequence: CASSAAGGVGTGELFF. The CDR3 bases are TGTGCCAGCAGCGCAGCCGGGGGGGTGGGGACCGGGGAGCTGTTTTTT. The whole variable domain, remainder taken from reference TRBV9 and TRBJ2-2, is DSGVTQTPKHLITATGQRVTLRCSPRSGDLSVYWYQQSLDQGLQFLIQYYNGEERAKGNILERFSAQQFPDLHSELNLSSLELGDSALYFCASSAAGGVGTGELFFGEGSRLTVL.

The J gene is TRBJ1-2, the V gene TRBV6-5; 7 positions agree with TRBD1. The CDR3 runs to 15 residues. Germline V CDR1 and CDR2: MNHEY, SVGAGI. V was clipped by 6 bases and J by 1 base; unmatched bases: 8. The CDR3 coding sequence is TGTGCCAGCAGCCGTTCGGGACAGTTTAACTATGGCTACACCTTC. Its protein is CASSRSGQFNYGYTF.

V and J are TRBV5-1 and TRBJ1-1; maybe TRBD1 (6 bases). CDR1 and CDR2 (germline): SGHRS, YFSETQ. This CDR3 has 16 amino acids. V shed 4 bases and J shed 6 bases, with 22 bases lying between them. CDR3 amino acids: CASSPGNAGASAEAFF. For the CDR3, the DNA is TGCGCCAGCAGCCCCGGTAACGCGGGGGCCTCCGCTGAAGCTTTCTTT.

The chain uses TRBV7-9 and TRBJ2-7; the match to TRBD2 covers 9 bases. The CDR3 is 15 amino acids. The V and J ends lost 4 bases and 6 bases, in that order; junction bases with no gene match: 10. Germline CDR1 SEHNR, CDR2 FQNEAQ (reference sequence). The CDR3 nucleotides read TGTGCCAGCAGCTCAGCCGGGACTAGCCCCGGCGAGCAGTACTTC. Translating gives CASSSAGTSPGEQYF.

This chain connects TRBV6-5 to TRBJ1-5; 8 positions match TRBD1. CDR1 is MNHEY and CDR2 is SVGAGI in the germline V gene. The J segment lost 4 bases and the V segment lost 10 bases, leaving 6 bases of the junction unmatched. The CDR3 runs to 13 residues. CDR3 protein: CATGTGLNQPQHF. CDR3 bases: TGTGCCACCGGGACAGGCCTTAATCAGCCCCAGCATTTT.

The genes are TRBV9 and TRBJ1-3; the D is unclear. V was pared by 3 bases and J by 8 bases, with 9 bases between. CDR3 length equals 12 residues. Per the germline V gene, CDR1 is SGDLS and CDR2 is YYNGEE. The CDR3: CASSGYSDTIYF. The DNA for the CDR3 is TGTGCCAGCAGCGGATACTCGGACACCATATATTTT.

V gene TRBV19 combines with J gene TRBJ1-6, with 9 bases identical to TRBD1. Losses at the gene ends were 8 bases for V and 10 bases for J; bases not matched to a gene: 6. Germline CDR1 is LNHDA and CDR2 is SQIVND (reference sequence). CDR3 length equals 13 residues. CDR3 amino acids: CASHRDRASPLHF. CDR3 in DNA: TGTGCCAGTCACCGGGACAGGGCATCACCCCTCCACTTT. The whole variable domain, filled in from reference TRBV19 and TRBJ1-6, reads DGGITQSPKYLFRKEGQNVTLSCEQNLNHDAMYWYRQDPGQGLRLIYYSQIVNDFQKGDIAEGYSVSREKKESFPLTVTSAQKNPTAFYLCASHRDRASPLHFGNGTRLTVT.

V and J are TRBV7-2 and TRBJ1-3; D is undetermined. This CDR3 comprises 15 residues. Germline lookup yields CDR1 SGHTA and CDR2 FQGNSA. The germline V and J ends were trimmed by 1 base and 4 bases, with 11 bases remaining between them. The CDR3 reads CASSLEALEGNTIYF. Written as DNA, the CDR3 is TGTGCCAGCAGCTTAGAGGCCCTAGAAGGAAACACCATATATTTT.

This chain connects TRBV2 to TRBJ1-2; 8 nucleotides match TRBD1. With V trimmed by 6 bases and J by 4 bases, 7 bases remained unmatched. Germline values: CDR1 SNHLY, CDR2 FYNNEI. The CDR3 is 14 amino acids. The CDR3 DNA follows: TGTGCCAGCAGGGGCGGGACAGGCGGCTATGGCTACACCTTC. Its protein is CASRGGTGGYGYTF.

In its sample, this clone was seen a few times. The gene calls are TRBV19 and TRBJ1-1, with no clear D. The CDR3 is 12 amino acids. Between the trimmed V and J ends, which lost 5 bases and 4 bases, there was a span of 8 bases. Germline V gene sequence: CDR1 LNHDA, CDR2 SQIVND (reference sequence). The CDR3 is CASSYRVTEAFF. The DNA of the CDR3 is TGTGCCAGTAGTTATCGGGTCACTGAAGCTTTCTTT.

With respect to this clone: Distinct nucleotide sequences in the sample also encode this CDR3. V gene TRBV19 combines with J gene TRBJ1-6; D is ambiguous. Trimming cost V 8 bases and J 0 bases, with 8 bases left between them. Germline V gives CDR1 LNHDA, CDR2 SQIVND (reference sequence). The CDR3 spans 14 residues. DNA of the CDR3: TGTGCCAGTTCTTATAGCTCCTATAATTCACCCCTCCACTTT. As protein: CASSYSSYNSPLHF.

The chain uses TRBV7-2 and TRBJ1-1; 7 bases match TRBD1. CDR1 and CDR2 from the germline V gene are SGHTA and FQGNSA. V shed 4 bases, J shed 4 bases, and the junction held 3 bases outside the gene matches. The CDR3 extends over 13 amino acids. CDR3: CASSYNRGTEAFF. CDR3 DNA sequence: TGTGCCAGCAGCTACAACAGGGGCACTGAAGCTTTCTTT.

This clone was detected only once. J is TRBJ1-1 and V is TRBV4-3, with a weak D call TRBD1 (6 bases). V was pared by 5 bases and J by 4 bases, with 14 bases between. Germline CDR1 is LGHNA and CDR2 is YSLEER. The CDR3 covers 14 residues. CDR3 protein: CASSEQGSGTEAFF. As DNA, the CDR3 is TGCGCCAGCAGCGAACAGGGTTCGGGCACTGAAGCTTTCTTT.

Only one count was recorded for this clone. The V and J genes are TRBV14 and TRBJ2-5; 10 nucleotides align to TRBD1. The CDR3 runs to 15 residues. The germline gives CDR1 SGHDN, CDR2 FVKESK. V lost 5 bases, J lost 2 bases, and 5 bases stayed unmatched. The CDR3 nucleotides are TGTGCCAGCAGCTTCGGGACAGGGGTTCAAGAGACCCAGTACTTC. It codes for CASSFGTGVQETQYF.

This chain joins TRBV6-5 and TRBJ1-2; D may be TRBD1 (5 bases). The V end lost 7 bases, the J end lost 6 bases, and 12 bases lay between the germline ends. Germline V gives CDR1 MNHEY, CDR2 SVGAGI. CDR3 length: 12 residues. In DNA form, the CDR3 reads TGTGCCAGCAACGGCAGGGTGGATGGCTACACCTTC. Translating gives CASNGRVDGYTF.

This clone appeared a single time. The CDR3 loop reads CASTPRGVGDGYTF. The CDR3 DNA reads TGTGCCAGCACCCCCCGGGGAGTGGGAGATGGCTACACCTTC. This sequence joins TRBV6-5 and TRBJ1-2; no reliable D call. Per the germline V gene, CDR1 is MNHEY and CDR2 is SVGAGI. The CDR3 is 14 residues long. Trimming stripped 7 bases from V and 6 bases from J, with 18 bases between.